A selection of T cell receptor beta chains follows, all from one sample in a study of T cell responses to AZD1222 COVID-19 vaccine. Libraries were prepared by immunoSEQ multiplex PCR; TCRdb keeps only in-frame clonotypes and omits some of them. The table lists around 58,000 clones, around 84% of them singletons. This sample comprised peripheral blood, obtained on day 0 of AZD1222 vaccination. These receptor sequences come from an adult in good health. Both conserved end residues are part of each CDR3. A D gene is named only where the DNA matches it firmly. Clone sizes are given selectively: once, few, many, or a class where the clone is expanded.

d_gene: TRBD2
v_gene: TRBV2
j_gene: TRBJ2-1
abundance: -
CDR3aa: CASSMGLAGTEQFF
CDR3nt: TGTGCCAGCAGCATGGGACTAGCGGGAACTGAGCAGTTCTTC

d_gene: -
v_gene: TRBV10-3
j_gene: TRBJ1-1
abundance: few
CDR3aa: CAISESKGKLTEAFF
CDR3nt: TGTGCCATCAGTGAGTCGAAAGGGAAATTAACTGAAGCTTTCTTT

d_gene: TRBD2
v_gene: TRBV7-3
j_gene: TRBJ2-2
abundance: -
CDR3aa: CASSLTSGSNTGELFF
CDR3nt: TGTGCCAGCAGCTTAACTAGCGGGAGTAACACCGGGGAGCTGTTTTTT

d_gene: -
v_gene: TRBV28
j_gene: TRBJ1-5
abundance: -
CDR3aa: CASSSSGAGHSNQPQHF
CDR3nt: TGTGCCAGCAGTTCGTCGGGGGCAGGTCATAGCAATCAGCCCCAGCATTTT

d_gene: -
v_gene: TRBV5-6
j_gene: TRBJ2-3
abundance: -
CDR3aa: CASSRGADTQYF
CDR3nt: TGTGCCAGTAGCCGAGGGGCAGATACGCAGTATTTT

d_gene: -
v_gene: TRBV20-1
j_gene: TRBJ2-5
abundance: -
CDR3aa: CSAPASRTQYF
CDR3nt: TGCAGTGCCCCCGCGAGCCGGACCCAGTACTTC

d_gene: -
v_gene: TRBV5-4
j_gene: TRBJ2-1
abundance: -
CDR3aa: CASSLLRGEQFF
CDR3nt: TGTGCCAGCAGCTTGCTACGGGGAGAGCAGTTCTTC

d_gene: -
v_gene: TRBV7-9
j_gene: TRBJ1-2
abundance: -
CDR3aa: CASSSQGTGGYTF
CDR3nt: TGTGCCAGCAGCTCCCAGGGGACGGGTGGCTACACCTTC

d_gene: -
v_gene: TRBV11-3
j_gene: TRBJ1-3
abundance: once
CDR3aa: CASSISGTGNTIYF
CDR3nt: TGTGCCAGCAGCATATCGGGGACTGGAAACACCATATATTTT

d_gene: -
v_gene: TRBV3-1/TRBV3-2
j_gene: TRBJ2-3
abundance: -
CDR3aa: CASSRASGVEGDTQYF
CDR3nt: TGTGCCAGCAGCCGCGCTTCTGGAGTGGAGGGAGATACGCAGTATTTT

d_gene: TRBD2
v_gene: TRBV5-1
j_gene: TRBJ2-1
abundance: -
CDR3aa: CASSLATSGYNEQFF
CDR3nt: TGCGCCAGCAGCTTGGCTACTAGCGGCTACAATGAGCAGTTCTTC

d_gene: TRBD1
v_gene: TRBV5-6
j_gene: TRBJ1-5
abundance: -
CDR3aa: CASSPRDRGNQPQHF
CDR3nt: TGTGCCAGCAGCCCCCGGGACAGAGGCAATCAGCCCCAGCATTTT

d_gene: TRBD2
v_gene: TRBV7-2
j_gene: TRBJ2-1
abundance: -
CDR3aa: CASSLTSGRAPFF
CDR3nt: TGTGCCAGCAGCTTGACTAGCGGGAGGGCCCCGTTCTTC

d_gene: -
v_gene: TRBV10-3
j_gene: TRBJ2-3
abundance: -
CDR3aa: CAISDPGLPRSTDTQYF
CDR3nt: TGTGCCATCAGTGATCCCGGACTTCCGAGGAGTACAGATACGCAGTATTTT

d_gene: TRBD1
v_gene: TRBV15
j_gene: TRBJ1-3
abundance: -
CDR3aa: CATTDRGLGNTIYF
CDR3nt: TGTGCCACCACGGACAGGGGGCTTGGAAACACCATATATTTT

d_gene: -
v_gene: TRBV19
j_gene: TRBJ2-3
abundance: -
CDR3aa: CASIATGGGPDTQYF
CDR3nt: TGTGCCAGTATCGCCACAGGGGGAGGGCCAGATACGCAGTATTTT

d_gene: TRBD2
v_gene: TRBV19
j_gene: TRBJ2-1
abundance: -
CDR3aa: CASSIWSGSDNEQFF
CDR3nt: TGTGCCAGTAGTATTTGGAGCGGGAGTGACAATGAGCAGTTCTTC

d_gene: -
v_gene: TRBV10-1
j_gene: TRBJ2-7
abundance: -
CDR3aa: CVPDNPAYEQYF
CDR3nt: TGCGTCCCTGACAATCCCGCTTACGAGCAGTACTTC

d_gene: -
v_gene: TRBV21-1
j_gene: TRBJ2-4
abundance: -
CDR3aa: CATRRMATPNIQYF
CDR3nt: TGTGCCACCCGGAGGATGGCAACCCCAAACATTCAGTACTTC

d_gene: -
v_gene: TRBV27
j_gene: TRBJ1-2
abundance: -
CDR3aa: CASSPHWGTGYGYTF
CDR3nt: TGTGCCAGCAGTCCCCATTGGGGCACCGGCTATGGCTACACCTTC

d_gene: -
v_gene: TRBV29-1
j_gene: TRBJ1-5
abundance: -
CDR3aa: CSPPEQPQHF
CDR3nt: TGCAGCCCCCCGGAGCAGCCCCAGCATTTT

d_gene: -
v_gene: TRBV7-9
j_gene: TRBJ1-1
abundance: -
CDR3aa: CASSPQQGNTEAFF
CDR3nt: TGTGCCAGCAGCCCCCAGCAGGGAAACACTGAAGCTTTCTTT

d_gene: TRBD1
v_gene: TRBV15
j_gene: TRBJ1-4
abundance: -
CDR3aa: CATTMRTGWTTNEKLFF
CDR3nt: TGTGCCACCACCATGAGGACAGGATGGACAACTAATGAAAAACTGTTTTTT

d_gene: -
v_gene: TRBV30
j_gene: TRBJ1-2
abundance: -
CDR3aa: CALGARGTGGYTF
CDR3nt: TGTGCCTTGGGGGCCAGGGGAACGGGGGGCTACACCTTC

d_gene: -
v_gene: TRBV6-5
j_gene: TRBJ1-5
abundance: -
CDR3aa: CASSYSKGRQPQHF
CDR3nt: TGTGCCAGCAGTTACTCTAAGGGACGTCAGCCCCAGCATTTT

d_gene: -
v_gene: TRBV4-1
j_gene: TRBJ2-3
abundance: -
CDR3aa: CASSPGGQIYADTQYF
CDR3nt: TGCGCCAGCAGCCCGGGGGGACAAATTTATGCAGATACGCAGTATTTT

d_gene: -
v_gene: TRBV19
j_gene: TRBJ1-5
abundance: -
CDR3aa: CATSGSNLNQPQHF
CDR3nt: TGTGCCACTTCGGGATCCAACCTCAATCAGCCCCAGCATTTT

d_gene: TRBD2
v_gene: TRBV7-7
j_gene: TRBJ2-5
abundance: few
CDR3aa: CASSLGALAGSETQYF
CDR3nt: TGTGCCAGCAGCTTAGGAGCTCTAGCGGGATCAGAGACCCAGTACTTC

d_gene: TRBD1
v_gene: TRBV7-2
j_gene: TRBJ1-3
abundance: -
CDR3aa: CASSLPGQGAENTIYF
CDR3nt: TGTGCCAGCAGCCTCCCGGGACAGGGGGCCGAAAACACCATATATTTT

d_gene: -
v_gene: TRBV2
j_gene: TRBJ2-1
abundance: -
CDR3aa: CASLFRDTEYNEQFF
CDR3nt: TGTGCCAGCTTATTCCGGGACACAGAATACAATGAGCAGTTCTTC

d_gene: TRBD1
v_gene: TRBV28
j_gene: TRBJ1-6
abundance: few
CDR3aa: CASSSPGQGAYNSPLHF
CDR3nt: TGTGCCAGCAGTTCTCCGGGACAGGGTGCCTATAATTCACCCCTCCACTTT

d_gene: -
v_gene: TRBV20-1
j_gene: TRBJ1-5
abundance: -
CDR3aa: CSASRTRNQPQHF
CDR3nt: TGCAGTGCTAGTAGGACACGCAATCAGCCCCAGCATTTT

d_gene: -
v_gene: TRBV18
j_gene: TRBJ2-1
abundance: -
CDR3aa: CASSPSGGLGNEQFF
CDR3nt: TGTGCCAGCTCACCATCGGGGGGCTTGGGTAATGAGCAGTTCTTC

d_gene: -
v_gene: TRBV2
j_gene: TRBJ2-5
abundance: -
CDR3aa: CASSPDRRQYF
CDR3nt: TGTGCCAGCAGCCCAGACAGGCGCCAGTACTTC

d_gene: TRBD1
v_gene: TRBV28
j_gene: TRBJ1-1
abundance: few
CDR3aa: CASRQGAARAFF
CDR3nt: TGTGCCAGCAGACAGGGGGCGGCAAGAGCTTTCTTT

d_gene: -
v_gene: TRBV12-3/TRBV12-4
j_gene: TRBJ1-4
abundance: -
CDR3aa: CASSLTGREKLFF
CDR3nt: TGTGCCAGCAGTCTTACAGGGAGGGAAAAACTGTTTTTT

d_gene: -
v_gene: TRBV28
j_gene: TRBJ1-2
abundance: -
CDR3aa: CASSLTRHYGYTF
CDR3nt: TGTGCCAGCAGTTTAACACGGCACTATGGCTACACCTTC

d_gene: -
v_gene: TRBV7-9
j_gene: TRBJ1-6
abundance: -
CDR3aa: CASSLEQGDSPLHF
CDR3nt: TGTGCCAGCAGCTTAGAACAGGGAGATTCACCCCTCCACTTT

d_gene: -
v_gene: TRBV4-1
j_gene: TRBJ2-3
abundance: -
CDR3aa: CASSQDRTIGTQYF
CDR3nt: TGCGCCAGCAGCCAAGATCGGACAATTGGTACGCAGTATTTT